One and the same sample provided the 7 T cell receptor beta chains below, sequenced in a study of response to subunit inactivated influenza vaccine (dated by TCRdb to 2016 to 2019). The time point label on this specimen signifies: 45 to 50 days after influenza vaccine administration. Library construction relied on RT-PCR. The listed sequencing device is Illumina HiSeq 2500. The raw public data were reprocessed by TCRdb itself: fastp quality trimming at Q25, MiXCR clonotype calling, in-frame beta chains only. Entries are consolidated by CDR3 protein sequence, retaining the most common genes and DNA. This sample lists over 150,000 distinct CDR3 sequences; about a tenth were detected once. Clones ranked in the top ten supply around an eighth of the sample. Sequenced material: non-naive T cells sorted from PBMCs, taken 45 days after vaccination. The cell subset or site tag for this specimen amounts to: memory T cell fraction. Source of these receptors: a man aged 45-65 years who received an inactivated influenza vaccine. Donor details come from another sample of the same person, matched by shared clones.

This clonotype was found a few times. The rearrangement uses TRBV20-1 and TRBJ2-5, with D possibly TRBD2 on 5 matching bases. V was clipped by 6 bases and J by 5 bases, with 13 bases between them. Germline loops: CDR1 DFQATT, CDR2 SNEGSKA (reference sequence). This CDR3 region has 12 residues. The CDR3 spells CSASGILETQYF. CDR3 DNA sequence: TGCAGTGCCTCGGGGATTTTGGAGACCCAGTACTTC.

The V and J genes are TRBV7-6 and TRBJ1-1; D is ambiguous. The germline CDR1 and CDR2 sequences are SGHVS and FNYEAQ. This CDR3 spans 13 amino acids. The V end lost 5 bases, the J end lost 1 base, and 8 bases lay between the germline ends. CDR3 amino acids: CASSAHKNTEAFF. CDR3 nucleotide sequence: TGTGCCAGCAGCGCACACAAGAACACTGAAGCTTTCTTT.

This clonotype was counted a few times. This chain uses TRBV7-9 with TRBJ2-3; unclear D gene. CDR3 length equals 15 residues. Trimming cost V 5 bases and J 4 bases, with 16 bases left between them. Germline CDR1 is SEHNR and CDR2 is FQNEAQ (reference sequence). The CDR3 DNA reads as TGTGCCAGCAGCCTACTTTCTGGGGTGGCAGATACGCAGTATTTT. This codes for CASSLLSGVADTQYF.

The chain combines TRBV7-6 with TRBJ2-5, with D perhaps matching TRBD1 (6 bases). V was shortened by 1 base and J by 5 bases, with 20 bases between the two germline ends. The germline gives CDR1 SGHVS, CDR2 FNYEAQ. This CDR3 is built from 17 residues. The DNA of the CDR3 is TGTGCCAGCAGCTTAGAGGCAGGGGAAGGATTCGGGGAGACCCAGTACTTC. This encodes CASSLEAGEGFGETQYF.

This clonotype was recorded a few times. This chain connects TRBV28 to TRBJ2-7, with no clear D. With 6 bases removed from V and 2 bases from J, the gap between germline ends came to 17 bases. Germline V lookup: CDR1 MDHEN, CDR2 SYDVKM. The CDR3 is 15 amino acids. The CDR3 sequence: CASRPALSGTYEQYF. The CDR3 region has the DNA TGTGCCAGCAGACCGGCCCTTTCCGGTACCTACGAGCAGTACTTC. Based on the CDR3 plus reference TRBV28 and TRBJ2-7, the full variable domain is DVKVTQSSRYLVKRTGEKVFLECVQDMDHENMFWYRQDPGLGLRLIYFSYDVKMKEKGDIPEGYSVSREKKERFSLILESASTNQTSMYLCASRPALSGTYEQYFGPGTRLTVT.

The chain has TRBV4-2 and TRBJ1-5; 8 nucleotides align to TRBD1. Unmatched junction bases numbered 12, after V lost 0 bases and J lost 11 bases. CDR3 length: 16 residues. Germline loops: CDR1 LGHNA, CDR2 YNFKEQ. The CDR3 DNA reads TGTGCCAGCAGCCAAGACTTAGTTGACAGGGGTCTGTCCCAGCATTTT. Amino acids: CASSQDLVDRGLSQHF.

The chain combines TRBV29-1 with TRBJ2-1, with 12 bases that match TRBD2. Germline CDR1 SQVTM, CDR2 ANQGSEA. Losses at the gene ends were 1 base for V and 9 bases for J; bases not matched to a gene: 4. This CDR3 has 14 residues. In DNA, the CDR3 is TGCAGCGTTGAAGGACTAGCGGGGGATTCTGAGCAGTTCTTC. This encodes CSVEGLAGDSEQFF.